A single sample is the source of the 20 T cell receptor beta chains below, sequenced in a study of cytomegalovirus exposure and HLA in healthy donors. PCR employed 60 Vbeta and 13 Jbeta primers. Here immunoSEQ multiplex PCR was the method, and the copy in TCRdb shows in-frame clones only, minus some. The sample has some 170,000 clones; around 80% are singletons. Sequenced material: PBMCs. Receptors originate from a woman younger than 45 in good health and CMV-seronegative.

This sequence joins TRBV28 and TRBJ1-1, with D perhaps TRBD1 (5 bases). This CDR3 region has 13 residues. The germline gives CDR1 MDHEN, CDR2 SYDVKM. V lost 3 bases, J lost 3 bases, and 8 bases lay in between. The CDR3 loop reads CASSFLGDTEAFF. The CDR3 coding sequence is TGTGCCAGCAGTTTTTTAGGGGACACTGAAGCTTTCTTT.

The sample holds one count of this clone. This chain uses TRBV28 with TRBJ2-1; D is unresolved. This CDR3 is built from 14 residues. Per the germline V gene, CDR1 is MDHEN and CDR2 is SYDVKM. V lost 3 bases and J 9 bases, leaving 15 bases between the germline ends. The CDR3 loop is CASSFGLTRGEQFF. As DNA, the CDR3 is TGTGCCAGCAGTTTCGGTTTGACTCGTGGTGAGCAGTTCTTC.

The rearrangement uses TRBV5-1 and TRBJ2-2; D is unresolved. This CDR3 spans 12 amino acids. The germline V gene has CDR1 SGHRS and CDR2 YFSETQ. Between the trimmed V and J ends, which lost 2 bases and 6 bases, there was a span of 5 bases. CDR3 in amino acids: CASSFSAGELFF. The CDR3 region has the DNA TGCGCCAGCAGCTTTTCGGCCGGGGAGCTGTTTTTT.

This clone was found once. V gene TRBV19 combines with J gene TRBJ2-7, with 10 bases fitting TRBD2. This CDR3 region has 13 residues. J lost 5 bases, V lost 3 bases, and 1 base had no gene match. The V gene's germline CDR1 is LNHDA and CDR2 SQIVND (reference sequence). CDR3 sequence (DNA): TGTGCCAGTAGTATCGGACTAGCGGACGAGCAGTACTTC. Translation: CASSIGLADEQYF.

The chain recombines TRBV7-2 with TRBJ1-3, with a weak D call TRBD1 (5 bases). The CDR3 spans 15 residues. Germline CDR1 SGHTA, CDR2 FQGNSA. V was cut by 4 bases and J by 1 base, with 11 bases left in between. The CDR3 DNA reads TGTGCCAGCAGCTCGACGACAGATTCTGGAAACACCATATATTTT. As protein: CASSSTTDSGNTIYF.

The V and J genes are TRBV14 and TRBJ1-4; the D is unclear. Trimming removed 1 base from V and 3 bases from J, with 9 bases in between. Germline assignment: CDR1 SGHDN and CDR2 FVKESK. This CDR3 has 15 amino acids. CDR3 DNA: TGTGCCAGCAGCCAAGTAGTCCGATCTAATGAAAAACTGTTTTTT. This sequence encodes CASSQVVRSNEKLFF.

J is TRBJ2-1 and V is TRBV7-3; no definite D call. The CDR3 spans 13 residues. V was cut by 5 bases and J by 9 bases, with 14 bases left in between. Germline assignment: CDR1 SGHTA and CDR2 FQGTGA. CDR3 region: CASSPQAGLEQFF. The CDR3 DNA is TGTGCCAGCAGCCCCCAAGCAGGTCTTGAGCAGTTCTTC.

The CDR3 here is CASISAVNTEAFF. CDR3 DNA sequence: TGTGCCAGCATCAGTGCCGTGAACACTGAAGCTTTCTTT. The chain joins TRBV25-1 to TRBJ1-1, with no clear D. With 7 bases removed from V and 0 bases from J, the gap between germline ends came to 9 bases. The CDR3 runs 13 residues. Germline V lookup: CDR1 MGHDK, CDR2 SYGVNS.

The V gene is TRBV18, the J gene TRBJ1-1; D may be TRBD1 (6 bases). CDR3 length: 13 residues. Trimming left V 1 base short and J 3 bases short, with 6 bases between. Germline lookup yields CDR1 KGHSH and CDR2 LQKENI. The CDR3 protein is CASSPQGDTEAFF. In DNA form, the CDR3 reads TGTGCCAGCTCACCACAGGGGGACACTGAAGCTTTCTTT.

The chain employs TRBV7-9 and TRBJ1-1; TRBD1 matches 10 bases. V shed 5 bases and J 1 base; nucleotides not matched to a gene: 4. The germline CDR1 and CDR2 sequences are SEHNR and FQNEAQ (reference sequence). This CDR3 region has 15 residues. CDR3 residues: CASSPRTGGNTEAFF. The CDR3 DNA follows: TGTGCCAGCAGCCCTAGGACAGGGGGGAACACTGAAGCTTTCTTT.

This chain links TRBV15 with TRBJ2-7, with a tentative D call TRBD2 (5 bases). CDR1 is LNHNV, CDR2 YYDKDF, per germline (reference sequence). The CDR3 length is 14 residues. Trimming left V 0 bases short and J 4 bases short, with 10 bases between. The CDR3 DNA sequence: TGTGCCACCAGCAGAGACCGGGGTCGATACGAGCAGTACTTC. As protein: CATSRDRGRYEQYF.

The CDR3 here is CTSSQDLFGMPAVGDEQYF. Written as DNA, the CDR3 is TGCACCAGCAGCCAAGATCTATTCGGGATGCCCGCCGTAGGTGACGAGCAGTACTTC. V is TRBV1 and J is TRBJ2-7; the table's D call of TRBD2 was not tested on the DNA. TRBV1 is designated a pseudogene. The CDR3 has 19 amino acids.

The gene calls are TRBV6-5 and TRBJ2-7; 8 bases line up with TRBD1. From germline, CDR1 is MNHEY and CDR2 SVGAGI. The CDR3 length is 15 residues. The V and J ends lost 5 bases and 7 bases, in that order; junction bases with no gene match: 13. The CDR3 is CASSQGQAARGEQYF. The CDR3 region has the DNA TGTGCCAGCAGTCAGGGACAGGCCGCCCGAGGGGAGCAGTACTTC.

The J gene is TRBJ1-1, the V gene TRBV7-2; 12 nucleotides line up with TRBD1. Germline-derived CDR1 and CDR2 are SGHTA and FQGNSA. There are 16 residues in the CDR3. Trimming removed 0 bases from V and 4 bases from J; junction bases left unmatched: 3. The CDR3, as DNA: TGTGCCAGCAGCTTAGCAGGGACAGGGGGCTTCACTGAAGCTTTCTTT. It translates to CASSLAGTGGFTEAFF.

V gene TRBV5-5 combines with J gene TRBJ2-7; 7 nucleotides line up with TRBD2. Looked up from germline, CDR1 is SGHKS and CDR2 is YYEKEE (reference sequence). CDR3 length: 15 residues. The V and J ends lost 4 bases and 4 bases, in that order; junction bases with no gene match: 11. Here the CDR3 DNA reads TGTGCCAGCAGCCCCTCGCCGGGGGGTGGGTACGAGCAGTACTTC. It encodes CASSPSPGGGYEQYF.

The gene calls are TRBV27 and TRBJ1-5; D may be TRBD1 (6 bases). Germline-derived CDR1 and CDR2 are MNHEY and SMNVEV (reference sequence). V lost 6 bases to trimming and J lost 7 bases, with 19 bases between them. The CDR3 has 15 amino acids. CDR3 sequence reads: CASSPQRGRGQPQHF. CDR3 nucleotide sequence: TGTGCCAGCAGCCCCCAGCGGGGGCGCGGGCAGCCCCAGCATTTT.

As to this clone: In this CDR3 the conserved last residue, phenylalanine or tryptophan, is missing, so a read error is likely. The V call is TRBV4-1, the J call TRBJ2-7; the match to TRBD2 covers 9 bases. The CDR3 totals 16 residues. Germline V gene lookup returns CDR1 MGHRA and CDR2 YSYEKL. V shed 1 base and J 6 bases; nucleotides not matched to a gene: 10. The CDR3 loop is CASSQVGRGREIEQYL. Here the CDR3 DNA reads TGCGCCAGCAGCCAAGTCGGTCGCGGGAGGGAAATCGAGCAGTACCTC.

The CDR3 loop reads CASSTGGLPRQYF. The CDR3, as DNA: TGTGCCAGCAGCACCGGGGGTCTTCCTAGGCAGTACTTC. The V gene is TRBV5-4, the J gene TRBJ2-7; D possibly corresponds to TRBD2 (6 bases). Trimming stripped 4 bases from V and 9 bases from J, with 17 bases between. Germline V gene sequence: CDR1 SGHNT, CDR2 YYREEE (reference sequence). CDR3 length: 13 amino acids. Full variable domain (missing parts from reference TRBV5-4 and TRBJ2-7): ETGVTQSPTHLIKTRGQQVTLRCSSQSGHNTVSWYQQALGQGPQFIFQYYREEENGRGNFPPRFSGLQFPNYSSELNVNALELDDSALYLCASSTGGLPRQYFGPGTRLTVT.

The chain has TRBV18 and TRBJ1-5; TRBD1 aligns across 8 bases. The junction had 13 bases not matched to a gene; V was cut back by 6 bases and J by 3 bases. This CDR3 comprises 17 residues. Germline V lookup: CDR1 KGHSH, CDR2 LQKENI. CDR3 in amino acids: CASSNTPGGTVNQPQHF. The DNA of the CDR3 is TGTGCCAGCTCCAACACACCAGGGGGCACGGTCAATCAGCCCCAGCATTTT.

The chain recombines TRBV9 with TRBJ2-7; tentative D call: TRBD1 (6 bases). CDR3 length: 15 residues. Trimming shortened V by 0 bases and J by 3 bases, and 13 bases separated the two germline ends. Germline V gives CDR1 SGDLS, CDR2 YYNGEE. The CDR3, as DNA: TGTGCCAGCAGCGTAGATGTAGGGGGAAGCTACGAGCAGTACTTC. Translating gives CASSVDVGGSYEQYF.